This T cell receptor (beta chain) emerged from a study of CD8 T cells in Susac syndrome. CD8+ and CD4+ T cells circulating in blood were sequenced for TCR beta. Reverse transcription of roughly 0.5 to 1 ug RNA was performed with random hexamers. By means of immunoSEQ multiplex PCR, TCR beta CDR3 spanning 54 Vbeta and 13 Jbeta underwent amplification. TCRdb used MiXCR to reprocess the immunoSEQ multiplex PCR reads, holding one entry per CDR3 protein. The sample shows 150,000 to 180,000 distinct CDR3 sequences, approximately 94% of them seen only once. The receptor was derived from a human donor with multiple sclerosis. Sequencing input: CD8+ T cells from PBMCs.

CDR3 nucleotide sequence: TGTGCCTGGAGTACAGGACGGACATACAATGAGCAGTTCTTC. As protein: CAWSTGRTYNEQFF. The V call is TRBV30, the J call TRBJ2-1, with TRBD1 as a possible D gene (5 bases). Trimming removed 2 bases from V and 4 bases from J, with 12 bases in between. The V gene's germline CDR1 is GTSNPN and CDR2 SVGIG (reference sequence). The CDR3 consists of 14 residues.